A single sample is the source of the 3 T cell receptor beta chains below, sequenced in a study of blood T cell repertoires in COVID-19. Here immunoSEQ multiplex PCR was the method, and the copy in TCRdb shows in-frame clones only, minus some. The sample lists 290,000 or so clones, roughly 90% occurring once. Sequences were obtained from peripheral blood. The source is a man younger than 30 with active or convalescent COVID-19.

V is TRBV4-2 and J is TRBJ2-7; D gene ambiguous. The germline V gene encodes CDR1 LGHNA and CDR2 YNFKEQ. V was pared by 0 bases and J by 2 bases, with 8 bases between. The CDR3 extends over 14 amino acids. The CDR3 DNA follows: TGTGCCAGCAGCCAAGAGGAGTGGACCTACGAGCAGTACTTC. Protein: CASSQEEWTYEQYF.

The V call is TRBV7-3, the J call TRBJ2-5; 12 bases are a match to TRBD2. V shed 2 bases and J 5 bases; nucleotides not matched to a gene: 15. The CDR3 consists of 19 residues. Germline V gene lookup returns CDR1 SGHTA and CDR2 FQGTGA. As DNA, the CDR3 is TGTGCCAGCAGCTTAGAGCCGGGTGCGACTAGCGGGAGCCTCGAGACCCAGTACTTC. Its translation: CASSLEPGATSGSLETQYF.

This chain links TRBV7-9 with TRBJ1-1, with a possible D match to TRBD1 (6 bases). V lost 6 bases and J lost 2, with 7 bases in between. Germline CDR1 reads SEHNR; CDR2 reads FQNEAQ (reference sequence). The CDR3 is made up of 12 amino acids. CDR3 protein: CASRDSNTEAFF. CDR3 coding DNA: TGTGCCAGCAGGGACAGCAACACTGAAGCTTTCTTT. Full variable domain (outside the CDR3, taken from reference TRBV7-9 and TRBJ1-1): DTGVSQNPRHKITKRGQNVTFRCDPISEHNRLYWYRQTLGQGPEFLTYFQNEAQLEKSRLLSDRFSAERPKGSFSTLEIQRTEQGDSAMYLCASRDSNTEAFFGQGTRLTVV.